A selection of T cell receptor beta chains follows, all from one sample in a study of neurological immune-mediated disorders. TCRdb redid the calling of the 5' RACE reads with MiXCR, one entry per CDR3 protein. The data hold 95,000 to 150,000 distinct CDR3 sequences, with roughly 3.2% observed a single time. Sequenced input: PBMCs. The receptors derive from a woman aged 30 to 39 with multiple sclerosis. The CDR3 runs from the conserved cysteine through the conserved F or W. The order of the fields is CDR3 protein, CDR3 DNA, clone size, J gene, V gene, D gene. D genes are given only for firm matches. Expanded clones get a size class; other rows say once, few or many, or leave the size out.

CDR3 protein: CASSLSGNYEQYF
CDR3 DNA: TGCGCCAGCAGCTTAAGCGGAAACTACGAGCAGTACTTC
clone size: many
J gene: TRBJ2-7
V gene: TRBV4-1
D gene: -

CDR3 protein: CSATEITSGSIHEQFF
CDR3 DNA: TGCAGTGCTACCGAAATTACTAGCGGGAGCATCCATGAGCAGTTCTTC
clone size: many
J gene: TRBJ2-1
V gene: TRBV20-1
D gene: TRBD2

CDR3 protein: CASSLERLAGTYEQYF
CDR3 DNA: TGTGCCAGCAGCTTAGAAAGACTAGCGGGGACCTACGAGCAGTACTTC
clone size: many
J gene: TRBJ2-7
V gene: TRBV7-2
D gene: TRBD2

CDR3 protein: CASTRTDTDTQYF
CDR3 DNA: TGTGCCAGCACCCGGACCGACACAGATACGCAGTATTTT
clone size: many
J gene: TRBJ2-3
V gene: TRBV12-3/TRBV12-4
D gene: -

CDR3 protein: CASSHLQGFGAFF
CDR3 DNA: TGTGCCAGCAGCCATCTCCAGGGGTTCGGAGCTTTCTTT
clone size: many
J gene: TRBJ1-1
V gene: TRBV11-2
D gene: -

CDR3 protein: CSARTVTEKLFF
CDR3 DNA: TGCAGTGCTAGGACAGTTACTGAAAAACTGTTTTTT
clone size: -
J gene: TRBJ1-4
V gene: TRBV20-1
D gene: -

CDR3 protein: CASSLAGQEGWTEAFF
CDR3 DNA: TGCGCCAGCAGCTTGGCGGGCCAGGAGGGGTGGACTGAAGCTTTCTTT
clone size: many
J gene: TRBJ1-1
V gene: TRBV5-1
D gene: -

CDR3 protein: CASSFRDGSPLHF
CDR3 DNA: TGTGCCAGCAGTTTTCGTGATGGATCACCCCTCCACTTT
clone size: many
J gene: TRBJ1-6
V gene: TRBV12-3/TRBV12-4
D gene: -

CDR3 protein: CASSFGGQGSYEQYF
CDR3 DNA: TGTGCCAGCAGTTTTGGGGGACAGGGGTCTTACGAGCAGTACTTC
clone size: many
J gene: TRBJ2-7
V gene: TRBV12-3/TRBV12-4
D gene: TRBD1

CDR3 protein: CASSYSASGRAGETQYF
CDR3 DNA: TGTGCCAGCAGTTACTCGGCTAGCGGGAGGGCCGGGGAGACCCAGTACTTC
clone size: many
J gene: TRBJ2-5
V gene: TRBV6-6
D gene: TRBD2

CDR3 protein: CASSYLLSGEDGNTIYF
CDR3 DNA: TGTGCCAGCAGTTATCTACTGTCCGGGGAGGATGGAAACACCATATATTTT
clone size: many
J gene: TRBJ1-3
V gene: TRBV6-5
D gene: -

CDR3 protein: CASSLAGVLAEQYF
CDR3 DNA: TGTGCCAGCAGTTTAGCGGGAGTTCTTGCGGAGCAGTACTTC
clone size: many
J gene: TRBJ2-7
V gene: TRBV12-3/TRBV12-4
D gene: -

CDR3 protein: CAIRKGRTPGNEQFF
CDR3 DNA: TGTGCCATCAGAAAAGGAAGAACCCCGGGGAATGAGCAGTTCTTC
clone size: many
J gene: TRBJ2-1
V gene: TRBV10-3
D gene: -

CDR3 protein: CASSEWTGGLDGEKLFF
CDR3 DNA: TGCGCCAGCAGTGAGTGGACAGGGGGATTGGATGGTGAAAAACTGTTTTTT
clone size: -
J gene: TRBJ1-4
V gene: TRBV10-2
D gene: TRBD1

CDR3 protein: CSARGLAALTEQFF
CDR3 DNA: TGCAGTGCTAGAGGTCTAGCGGCTCTTACTGAGCAGTTCTTC
clone size: many
J gene: TRBJ2-1
V gene: TRBV20-1
D gene: TRBD2

CDR3 protein: CSASLTGRLYEQYF
CDR3 DNA: TGCAGTGCCTCATTGACGGGACGGCTCTACGAGCAGTACTTC
clone size: many
J gene: TRBJ2-7
V gene: TRBV20-1
D gene: -

CDR3 protein: CASSLAGGEYNQPQHF
CDR3 DNA: TGTGCCAGCAGTCTCGCGGGGGGCGAATACAATCAGCCCCAGCATTTT
clone size: many
J gene: TRBJ1-5
V gene: TRBV7-6
D gene: -

CDR3 protein: CASSSPLLTWEETQYF
CDR3 DNA: TGTGCCAGCAGCTCCCCCTTATTAACTTGGGAGGAGACCCAGTACTTC
clone size: many
J gene: TRBJ2-5
V gene: TRBV7-2
D gene: -

CDR3 protein: CASSPAGTGTGANVLTF
CDR3 DNA: TGTGCCAGCTCACCCGCCGGGACAGGGACGGGGGCCAACGTCCTGACTTTC
clone size: many
J gene: TRBJ2-6
V gene: TRBV18
D gene: TRBD1

CDR3 protein: CSVDLAGGLADTQYF
CDR3 DNA: TGCAGCGTTGATCTGGCGGGGGGGCTTGCAGATACGCAGTATTTT
clone size: many
J gene: TRBJ2-3
V gene: TRBV29-1
D gene: TRBD2

CDR3 protein: CSALSPSGGDTQYF
CDR3 DNA: TGCAGTGCCCTATCCCCTAGCGGGGGAGATACGCAGTATTTT
clone size: many
J gene: TRBJ2-3
V gene: TRBV20-1
D gene: TRBD2

CDR3 protein: CASSIPLAGGTDTQYF
CDR3 DNA: TGTGCCAGCAGCATACCACTAGCGGGTGGCACAGATACGCAGTATTTT
clone size: many
J gene: TRBJ2-3
V gene: TRBV5-4
D gene: TRBD2

CDR3 protein: CASSFGDRVVTYEQYF
CDR3 DNA: TGCGCCAGCAGCTTCGGAGACAGGGTAGTGACCTACGAGCAGTACTTC
clone size: many
J gene: TRBJ2-7
V gene: TRBV5-1
D gene: TRBD1

CDR3 protein: CASSTGTGGYGYTF
CDR3 DNA: TGTGCCAGCAGTACCGGGACTGGAGGGTATGGCTACACCTTC
clone size: many
J gene: TRBJ1-2
V gene: TRBV12-3/TRBV12-4
D gene: -

CDR3 protein: CASSYLRDRSYNEQFF
CDR3 DNA: TGTGCCAGCAGTTACTTACGGGACCGCTCCTACAATGAGCAGTTCTTC
clone size: many
J gene: TRBJ2-1
V gene: TRBV6-2/TRBV6-3
D gene: -

CDR3 protein: CSARDPSTYEQYF
CDR3 DNA: TGCAGTGCTAGGGACCCATCCACCTACGAGCAGTACTTC
clone size: many
J gene: TRBJ2-7
V gene: TRBV20-1
D gene: -

CDR3 protein: CASSLAVAGTGDPYGYTF
CDR3 DNA: TGTGCCAGCAGCTTAGCGGTAGCGGGGACAGGGGATCCTTATGGCTACACCTTC
clone size: many
J gene: TRBJ1-2
V gene: TRBV7-2
D gene: TRBD1

CDR3 protein: CSARDQGRRNTEAFF
CDR3 DNA: TGCAGTGCTAGAGATCAGGGCAGGCGGAACACTGAAGCTTTCTTT
clone size: -
J gene: TRBJ1-1
V gene: TRBV20-1
D gene: -

CDR3 protein: CASSTLTSGGEQFF
CDR3 DNA: TGCGCCAGCAGCACCTTGACTAGCGGGGGGGAGCAGTTCTTC
clone size: many
J gene: TRBJ2-1
V gene: TRBV5-1
D gene: TRBD2

CDR3 protein: CASSVGLGSVTTF
CDR3 DNA: -
clone size: many
J gene: TRBJ1-2
V gene: TRBV9
D gene: -

CDR3 protein: CASSFPRGSNNEQFF
CDR3 DNA: TGCGCCAGCAGCTTCCCTAGGGGGTCCAACAATGAGCAGTTCTTC
clone size: many
J gene: TRBJ2-1
V gene: TRBV5-1
D gene: -

CDR3 protein: CAWSGTSSNEQFF
CDR3 DNA: TGTGCCTGGAGTGGGACTAGTTCCAATGAGCAGTTCTTC
clone size: few
J gene: TRBJ2-1
V gene: TRBV30
D gene: TRBD2

CDR3 protein: CATSDYRTDTQYF
CDR3 DNA: TGTGCCACCAGTGATTACCGGACAGATACGCAGTATTTT
clone size: many
J gene: TRBJ2-3
V gene: TRBV24-1
D gene: -

CDR3 protein: CASSKGAGVNEQFF
CDR3 DNA: TGTGCCAGTAGTAAGGGGGCAGGGGTCAATGAGCAGTTCTTC
clone size: many
J gene: TRBJ2-1
V gene: TRBV19
D gene: TRBD1

CDR3 protein: CASRSTGISYEQYF
CDR3 DNA: TGCGCCAGCAGATCGACAGGGATCTCCTACGAGCAGTACTTC
clone size: many
J gene: TRBJ2-7
V gene: TRBV5-1
D gene: TRBD1

CDR3 protein: CATSPTRPINEKLFF
CDR3 DNA: TGTGCCACCAGCCCCACCCGTCCGATTAATGAAAAACTGTTTTTT
clone size: many
J gene: TRBJ1-4
V gene: TRBV25-1
D gene: -

CDR3 protein: CSARDEGLGEKLFF
CDR3 DNA: TGCAGTGCTAGAGATGAAGGGCTGGGTGAAAAACTGTTTTTT
clone size: many
J gene: TRBJ1-4
V gene: TRBV20-1
D gene: -

CDR3 protein: CSAGNTGYEQYF
CDR3 DNA: TGCAGTGCAGGGAATACAGGGTACGAGCAGTACTTC
clone size: few
J gene: TRBJ2-7
V gene: TRBV20-1
D gene: -

CDR3 protein: CASSENWGAGERIGEQFF
CDR3 DNA: TGTGCCAGCAGTGAAAATTGGGGAGCGGGAGAGAGGATTGGTGAGCAGTTCTTC
clone size: many
J gene: TRBJ2-1
V gene: TRBV25-1
D gene: TRBD2

CDR3 protein: CSVTIYRPSSYNEQFF
CDR3 DNA: TGCAGCGTCACCATATACAGGCCTAGCTCCTACAATGAGCAGTTCTTC
clone size: many
J gene: TRBJ2-1
V gene: TRBV29-1
D gene: -

CDR3 protein: CASSSDRVANTEAFF
CDR3 DNA: TGTGCCAGCAGTTCGGACAGGGTGGCGAACACTGAAGCTTTCTTT
clone size: few
J gene: TRBJ1-1
V gene: TRBV6-5
D gene: TRBD1

CDR3 protein: CASQGLAQPQHF
CDR3 DNA: TGTGCCAGCCAGGGGTTGGCTCAGCCCCAGCATTTT
clone size: many
J gene: TRBJ1-5
V gene: TRBV12-3/TRBV12-4
D gene: -

CDR3 protein: CASRLAGGSYEQYF
CDR3 DNA: TGTGCCAGCAGACTAGCGGGGGGCTCCTACGAGCAGTACTTC
clone size: many
J gene: TRBJ2-7
V gene: TRBV7-2
D gene: TRBD2

CDR3 protein: CASSLAWDSPPVF
CDR3 DNA: TGTGCCAGCAGCTTAGCTTGGGACAGTCCCCCCGTTTTC
clone size: -
J gene: TRBJ2-1
V gene: TRBV7-6
D gene: TRBD1

CDR3 protein: CASSFEGGGYEQYF
CDR3 DNA: TGCGCCAGCAGCTTCGAGGGAGGAGGTTACGAGCAGTACTTC
clone size: many
J gene: TRBJ2-7
V gene: TRBV5-1
D gene: -

CDR3 protein: CASSVRGLNQPQHF
CDR3 DNA: TGTGCCAGCAGCGTGAGAGGGTTAAATCAGCCCCAGCATTTT
clone size: few
J gene: TRBJ1-5
V gene: TRBV12-3/TRBV12-4
D gene: -